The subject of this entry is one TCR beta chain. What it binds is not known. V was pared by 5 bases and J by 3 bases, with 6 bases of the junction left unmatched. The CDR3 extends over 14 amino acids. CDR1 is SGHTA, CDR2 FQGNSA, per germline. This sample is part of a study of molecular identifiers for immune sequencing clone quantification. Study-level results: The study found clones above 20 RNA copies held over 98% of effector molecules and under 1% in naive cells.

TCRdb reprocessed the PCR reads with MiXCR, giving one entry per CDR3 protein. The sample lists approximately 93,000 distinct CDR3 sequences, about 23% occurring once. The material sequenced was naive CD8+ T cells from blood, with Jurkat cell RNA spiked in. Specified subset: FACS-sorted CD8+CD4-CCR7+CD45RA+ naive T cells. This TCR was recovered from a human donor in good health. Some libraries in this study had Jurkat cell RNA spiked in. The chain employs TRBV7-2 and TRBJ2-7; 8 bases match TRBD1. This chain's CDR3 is CASSQPDRDYEQYF. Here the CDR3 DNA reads TGTGCCAGCAGCCAACCGGACAGGGACTACGAGCAGTACTTC.